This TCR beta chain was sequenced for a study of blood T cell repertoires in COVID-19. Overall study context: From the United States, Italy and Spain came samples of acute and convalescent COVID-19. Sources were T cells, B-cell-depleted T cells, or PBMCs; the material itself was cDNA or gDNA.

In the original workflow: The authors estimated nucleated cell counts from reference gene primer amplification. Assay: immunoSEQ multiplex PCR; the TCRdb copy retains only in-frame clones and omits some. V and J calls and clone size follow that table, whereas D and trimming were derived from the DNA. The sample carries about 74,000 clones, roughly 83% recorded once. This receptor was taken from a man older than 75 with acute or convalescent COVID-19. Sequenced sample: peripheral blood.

The CDR3 DNA follows: TGTGCCAGCAGTGATTGGCAGGTTGGATCACCCCTCCACTTT. Its translation is CASSDWQVGSPLHF. V gene TRBV25-1 combines with J gene TRBJ1-6; no clear D gene. This CDR3 contains 14 residues. The germline V gene has CDR1 MGHDK and CDR2 SYGVNS. The V and J ends lost 3 bases and 10 bases respectively, with 13 bases between them.